This T cell receptor beta chain was retrieved from a study of blood T cell repertoires in COVID-19. Overall study: Acute and convalescent COVID-19 specimens originated in the United States, Italy and Spain.

V gave up 1 base and J gave up 2 bases, with 9 bases separating them. Germline assignment: CDR1 MNHNS and CDR2 SASEGT. CDR3 size: 14 residues. The data were produced by immunoSEQ multiplex PCR, yet TCRdb's version contains in-frame clones alone and is incomplete. The table shows roughly 120,000 clones, with around 90% occurring only once. The clonotype comes from a middle-aged man with COVID-19, enrolled during active disease. The rearrangement links TRBV6-1 to TRBJ2-7, with D perhaps TRBD2 (6 bases). The sample taken for sequencing was peripheral blood. The CDR3 spells CASSEVWGAYEQYV. Written as DNA, the CDR3 is TGTGCCAGCAGTGAAGTTTGGGGGGCCTACGAGCAGTACGTC.